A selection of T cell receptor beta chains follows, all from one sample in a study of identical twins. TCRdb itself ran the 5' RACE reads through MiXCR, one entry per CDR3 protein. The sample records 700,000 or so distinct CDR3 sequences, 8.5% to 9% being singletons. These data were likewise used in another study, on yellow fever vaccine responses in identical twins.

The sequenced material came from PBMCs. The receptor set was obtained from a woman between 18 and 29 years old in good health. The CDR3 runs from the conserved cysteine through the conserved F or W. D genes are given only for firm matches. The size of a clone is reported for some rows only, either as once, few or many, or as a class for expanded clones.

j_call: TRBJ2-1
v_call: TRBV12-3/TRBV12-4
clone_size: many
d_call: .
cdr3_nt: TGTGCCAGCAGCAATACCCAGGGGGGCAATGAGCAGTTCTTC
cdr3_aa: CASSNTQGGNEQFF

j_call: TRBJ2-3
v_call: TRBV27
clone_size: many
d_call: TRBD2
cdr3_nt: TGTGCCAGCATTTCGACTAGCGGGAGGGCCAGGGGAGATACGCAGTATTTT
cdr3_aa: CASISTSGRARGDTQYF

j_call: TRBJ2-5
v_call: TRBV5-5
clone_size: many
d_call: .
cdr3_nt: TGTGCCAGCAGCTTGGCGGCAGGGAGGGAGACCCAGTACTTC
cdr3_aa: CASSLAAGRETQYF

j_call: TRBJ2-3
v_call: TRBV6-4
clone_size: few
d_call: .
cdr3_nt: TGTGCCAGCAGAGGAGGGGTCACAGATACGCAGTATTTT
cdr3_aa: CASRGGVTDTQYF

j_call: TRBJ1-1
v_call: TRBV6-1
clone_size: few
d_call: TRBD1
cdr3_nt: TGTGCCAGCACCTCAGGGGGGTTTGGCACTGAAGCTTTCTTT
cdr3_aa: CASTSGGFGTEAFF

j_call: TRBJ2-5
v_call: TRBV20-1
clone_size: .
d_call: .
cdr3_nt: TGCAGTGCCCCAACGCCGAAACAGGGAGGCGAGACCCAGTACTTC
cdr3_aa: CSAPTPKQGGETQYF

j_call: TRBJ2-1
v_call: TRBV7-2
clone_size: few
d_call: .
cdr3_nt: TGTGCCAGCAGCATAGGAGGCTACAATGAGCAGTTCTTC
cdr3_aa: CASSIGGYNEQFF

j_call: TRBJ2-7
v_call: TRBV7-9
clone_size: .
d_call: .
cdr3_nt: TGTGCCAGCTCAGGGAACTACGAGCAGTACTTC
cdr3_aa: CASSGNYEQYF

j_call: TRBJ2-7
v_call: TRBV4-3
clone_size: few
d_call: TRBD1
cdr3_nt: TGCGCCAGCGCAGACAGGGGGTCCTACGAGCAGTACTTC
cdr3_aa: CASADRGSYEQYF

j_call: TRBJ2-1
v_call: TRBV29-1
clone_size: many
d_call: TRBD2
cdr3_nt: TGCAGCGTTGAGGAATTAGCGGGAGGCTACAATGAGCAGTTCTTC
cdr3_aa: CSVEELAGGYNEQFF